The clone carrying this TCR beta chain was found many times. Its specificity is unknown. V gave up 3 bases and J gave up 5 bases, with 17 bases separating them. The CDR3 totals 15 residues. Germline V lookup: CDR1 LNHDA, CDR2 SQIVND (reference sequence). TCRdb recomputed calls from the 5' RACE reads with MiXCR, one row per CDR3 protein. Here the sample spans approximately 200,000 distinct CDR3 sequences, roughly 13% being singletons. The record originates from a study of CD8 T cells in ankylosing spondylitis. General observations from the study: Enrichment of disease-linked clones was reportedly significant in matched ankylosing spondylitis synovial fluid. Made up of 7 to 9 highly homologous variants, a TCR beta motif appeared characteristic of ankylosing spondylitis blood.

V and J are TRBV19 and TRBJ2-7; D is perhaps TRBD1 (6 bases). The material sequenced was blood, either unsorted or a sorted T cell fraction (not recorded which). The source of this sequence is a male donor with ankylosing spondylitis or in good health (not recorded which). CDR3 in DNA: TGTGCCAGTAGTATCCGCCTGCAGGGGTACCACGAGCAGTACTTC. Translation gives CASSIRLQGYHEQYF.